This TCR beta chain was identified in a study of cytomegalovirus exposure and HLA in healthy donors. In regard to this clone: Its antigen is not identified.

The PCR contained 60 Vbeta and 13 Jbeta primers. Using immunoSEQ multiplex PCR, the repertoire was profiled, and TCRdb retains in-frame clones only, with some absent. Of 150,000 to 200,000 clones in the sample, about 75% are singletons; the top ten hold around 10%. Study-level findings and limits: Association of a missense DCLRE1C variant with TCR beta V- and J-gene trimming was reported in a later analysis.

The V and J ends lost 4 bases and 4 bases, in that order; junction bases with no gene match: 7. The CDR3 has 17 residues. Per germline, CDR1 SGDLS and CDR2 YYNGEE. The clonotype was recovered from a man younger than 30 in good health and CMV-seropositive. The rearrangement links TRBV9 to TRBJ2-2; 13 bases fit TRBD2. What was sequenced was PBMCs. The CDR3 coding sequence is TGTGCCAGCAGCATCCGGACTAGCGGGAGATTCACCGGGGAGCTGTTTTTT. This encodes CASSIRTSGRFTGELFF.